The 20 T cell receptor beta chains below were found in one sample sequenced in a study of T cells in Graves' hyperthyroidism and ophthalmopathy. Researchers amplified the TCR beta CDR3 regions from RNA transcripts. The HTBI primer set drove a first-round RT-PCR of the TCR CDR3. A single record per CDR3 protein comes from TCRdb applying MiXCR to the multiplex PCR reads. Of under 450,000 distinct CDR3 sequences listed, roughly 14% were seen once; the top ten hold around 20%. The sample consisted of blood. The receptors were gathered from a man younger than 45 with Graves' hyperthyroidism that later progressed to Graves' ophthalmopathy.

This clonotype was seen repeatedly, ten times or more. The J gene is TRBJ2-2, the V gene TRBV7-9, with D possibly matching TRBD1 (5 bases). V was pared by 0 bases and J by 5 bases, with 16 bases between. This CDR3 region has 17 residues. CDR1 is SEHNR, CDR2 FQNEAQ, per germline (reference sequence). The CDR3 bases are TGTGCCAGCAGCTTAGCGACTGGGGCTTGGCGGACCGGGGAGCTGTTTTTT. This sequence encodes CASSLATGAWRTGELFF.

The J gene is TRBJ2-7, the V gene TRBV6-1, with 10 bases matching TRBD1. This CDR3 region has 13 residues. The germline V gene encodes CDR1 MNHNS and CDR2 SASEGT. The V gene end was trimmed by 8 bases and the J gene end by 3 bases; junction bases not matched to a gene: 4. The CDR3 reads CASAGQGIYEQYF. For the CDR3, the DNA is TGTGCCAGCGCGGGACAGGGGATCTACGAGCAGTACTTC.

This clonotype was observed at least ten times. The chain uses TRBV27 and TRBJ2-3; the D is unclear. This CDR3 has 16 amino acids. Trimming took off 6 bases at V and 0 bases at J, with 16 bases between the two ends. In germline, CDR1 is MNHEY, CDR2 SMNVEV (reference sequence). In DNA, the CDR3 is TGTGCCAGCAGCCCCCCGAAACCGACTAGCACAGATACGCAGTATTTT. Its protein is CASSPPKPTSTDTQYF.

This clonotype was seen repeatedly, ten times or more. The chain joins TRBV12-3 or TRBV12-4 to TRBJ1-2, with TRBD1 identical over 8 bases. The J segment lost 5 bases and the V segment lost 7 bases, leaving 9 bases of the junction unmatched. The CDR3 has 14 residues. CDR3 nucleotide sequence: TGTGCCAGCAATAAGGACAGGGCGGGATATGGCTACACCTTC. It is translated as CASNKDRAGYGYTF.

This clonotype was recorded at least ten times. This sequence joins TRBV12-3 or TRBV12-4 and TRBJ2-2, with D perhaps matching TRBD1 (5 bases). This CDR3 comprises 14 residues. The V end was cut by 7 bases, the J end by 4 bases, with 13 bases between. The CDR3: CASTSDKRTGELFF. CDR3 sequence (DNA): TGTGCCAGCACCTCGGACAAACGCACCGGGGAGCTGTTTTTT.

The genes are TRBV5-1 and TRBJ1-1, with 8 bases lining up with TRBD1. This CDR3 has 15 residues. V was clipped by 0 bases and J by 4 bases; unmatched bases: 5. CDR1 and CDR2 (germline): SGHRS, YFSETQ. As DNA, the CDR3 is TGCGCCAGCAGCTTGGGACAGGGGTTCGGCACTGAAGCTTTCTTT. Translating gives CASSLGQGFGTEAFF.

This clonotype was detected only a few times. The rearrangement uses TRBV9 and TRBJ1-2, with D perhaps matching TRBD1 (6 bases). This CDR3 has 16 residues. CDR1 and CDR2 (germline): SGDLS, YYNGEE. Trimming took 0 bases from V and 7 from J, leaving 19 bases between them. CDR3 residues: CASSVEGGRYAFGYTF. In DNA form, the CDR3 reads TGTGCCAGCAGCGTAGAAGGGGGACGGTACGCGTTTGGCTACACCTTC.

The chain employs TRBV6-5 and TRBJ1-5; tentative D call: TRBD1 (5 bases). Germline V lookup: CDR1 MNHEY, CDR2 SVGAGI. The germline V and J ends were trimmed by 0 bases and 3 bases, with 9 bases remaining between them. The CDR3 is 15 amino acids. CDR3 in DNA: TGTGCCAGCAGTTACTCGGGGGGTACCAATCAGCCCCAGCATTTT. Protein product: CASSYSGGTNQPQHF.

Points on this clonotype: Mismatch with germline at one junction end may stem from a read error. This sequence joins TRBV7-2 and TRBJ2-3; TRBD1 is a possible D gene (6 bases). CDR1 and CDR2 (germline): SGHTA, FQGNSA. The CDR3 runs to 15 residues. The CDR3 DNA is TGTGCCAGCAGTTCGCGGACAGTTAGCACAGATACGCGGTATTTT. It is translated as CASSSRTVSTDTRYF.

This clonotype has ten or more counts. The chain recombines TRBV30 with TRBJ1-3; D is unresolved. Deletions cut 5 bases from V and 1 base from J, with 9 bases between. The CDR3 consists of 13 residues. The germline V gene has CDR1 GTSNPN and CDR2 SVGIG (reference sequence). CDR3: CAWDSVSGNTIYF. The CDR3 bases are TGTGCCTGGGATAGTGTGTCTGGAAACACCATATATTTT.

This clonotype appeared a few times. The chain links TRBV6-1 to TRBJ2-5; D gene uncertain. Trimming removed 3 bases at V and 2 bases at J, with 7 bases between. Germline CDR1 and CDR2: MNHNS and SASEGT. The CDR3 length is 13 residues. CDR3 nucleotides: TGTGCCAGCAGTGACCCCAGTCAAGAGACCCAGTACTTC. Protein product: CASSDPSQETQYF.

Ten or more counts support this clonotype. The V call is TRBV6-1, the J call TRBJ1-5; 7 bases fit TRBD1. This CDR3 spans 15 amino acids. Unmatched junction bases numbered 4, after V lost 5 bases and J lost 0 bases. Germline V CDR1 and CDR2: MNHNS, SASEGT. CDR3 nucleotide sequence: TGTGCCAGCAGTCCCGGGACAGATAGCAATCAGCCCCAGCATTTT. Encoded protein: CASSPGTDSNQPQHF.

The chain joins TRBV5-1 to TRBJ2-2; D call uncertain. Looked up from germline, CDR1 is SGHRS and CDR2 is YFSETQ. V lost 0 bases, J lost 4 bases, and 7 bases lay in between. The CDR3 extends over 14 amino acids. CDR3 sequence reads: CASSLEDLTGELFF. CDR3 DNA sequence: TGCGCCAGCAGCTTGGAGGATCTCACCGGGGAGCTGTTTTTT.

A few counts support this clonotype. This rearrangement joins TRBV7-9 to TRBJ2-2; D possibly corresponds to TRBD1 (5 bases). The germline gives CDR1 SEHNR, CDR2 FQNEAQ (reference sequence). Trimming removed 2 bases at V and 1 base at J, with 11 bases between. This CDR3 has 16 amino acids. This chain's CDR3 is CASSLSQGLNTGELFF. The CDR3 region has the DNA TGTGCCAGCAGCTTAAGTCAGGGCCTGAACACCGGGGAGCTGTTTTTT.

V gene TRBV5-5 combines with J gene TRBJ1-1; 11 bases align to TRBD1. V dropped 2 bases and J dropped 6; count of bases not matched to a gene: 6. In germline, CDR1 is SGHKS, CDR2 YYEKEE (reference sequence). The length of the CDR3 is 15 residues. Here the CDR3 DNA reads TGTGCCAGCAGCTTTGAGGACAGGGGGCATGCTGAAGCTTTCTTT. It specifies CASSFEDRGHAEAFF.

This clonotype was picked up many times. V is TRBV28 and J is TRBJ1-2; possible D gene TRBD1, 6 bases. The ends were cut back, 7 bases at V and 9 bases at J, with 21 bases in the middle. This CDR3 has 14 residues. Germline loops: CDR1 MDHEN, CDR2 SYDVKM. The CDR3 is CASTATDRIGSYTF. In DNA form, the CDR3 reads TGTGCCAGCACCGCCACCGACAGGATAGGAAGCTACACCTTC.

This clonotype was observed a few times. The chain employs TRBV6-4 and TRBJ2-1; D unclear. The CDR3 has 13 residues. Germline V gives CDR1 MRHNA, CDR2 SNTAGT. Trimming took 2 bases from V and 5 from J, leaving 7 bases between them. The DNA for the CDR3 is TGTGCCAGCAGTGACGACCTGCACAATGAGCAGTTCTTC. Amino acid sequence: CASSDDLHNEQFF.

This clonotype has at least ten counts. The chain carries TRBV6-1 and TRBJ2-1, with a weak D call TRBD1 (6 bases). The CDR3 totals 14 residues. Trimming cost V 5 bases and J 6 bases, with 14 bases left between them. Germline CDR1 MNHNS, CDR2 SASEGT. The CDR3 protein is CASSYVGGRNEQFF. The CDR3, as DNA: TGTGCCAGCAGTTATGTTGGGGGCCGCAATGAGCAGTTCTTC.

This clonotype was counted between two and nine times. This sequence joins TRBV5-1 and TRBJ2-3, with TRBD2 identical over 10 bases. In germline, CDR1 is SGHRS, CDR2 YFSETQ. The CDR3 is made up of 16 amino acids. Germline trimming cut 0 bases from V and 2 bases from J; bases unmatched to any gene: 3. CDR3 in amino acids: CASSLAAGGYTDTQYF. In nucleotides, the CDR3 is TGCGCCAGCAGCTTGGCAGCGGGGGGGTACACAGATACGCAGTATTTT.

In this sample, this clonotype turned up a few times. This chain links TRBV6-5 with TRBJ2-2, with TRBD2 matching 16 bases. From germline, CDR1 is MNHEY and CDR2 SVGAGI. Unmatched junction bases numbered 4, after V lost 0 bases and J lost 3 bases. There are 19 residues in the CDR3. CDR3 DNA: TGTGCCAGCAGTTACTCCGGGACTAGCGGGGGGGCTGACACCGGGGAGCTGTTTTTT. Its translation: CASSYSGTSGGADTGELFF.